The following is a T cell receptor (beta chain) sequence with its context. It lacks a known antigen. It has no much larger one-base neighbor in the sample; base qualities were not kept. This record comes from a study of T cells in Graves' hyperthyroidism and ophthalmopathy (dated by TCRdb to between 2017 and 2020). Regarding the research as a whole: Peripheral blood samples were taken at initial diagnosis, before any treatment was given. TCR V-J signatures able to tell the groups apart were searched for in a discovery cohort of some 97 patients, of whom fewer than 45 had Graves' ophthalmopathy and about 60 had stable Graves' hyperthyroidism. Prospective prediction of ophthalmopathy was tested in an independent validation cohort consisting of 18 hyperthyroidism patients and over 15 patients who later progressed to ophthalmopathy. The roughly 99 discovery patients were divided at random into training and test sets in a 7:3 ratio. Thyroid tissue and blood T-cell repertoires from six Graves' hyperthyroidism patients were also compared in the study. After sampling, hyperthyroidism patients received methimazole starting at 30 mg daily, and ophthalmopathy patients received high-dose intravenous methylprednisolone. According to the paper, TCR Vbeta CDR3 sequencing was carried out on roughly 130 peripheral blood samples, which came from fewer than 50 ophthalmopathy, about 75 hyperthyroidism and approximately 17 progressor patients. Summary of the overall study and its limitations: Most expanded thyroid clonotypes (frequency above 0.001) were also detected in blood, suggesting blood repertoires may reflect thyroid immune responses. During validation, the model predicted progression to ophthalmopathy a median of approximately 7 months ahead of onset, with almost 71% sensitivity and under 85% specificity. Sample size was not statistically predetermined, and blinding of investigators to group allocation was not performed. In cross-validation, a model built on a 13 V-J signature told ophthalmopathy apart from stable hyperthyroidism with approximately 91% sensitivity and approximately 84% specificity, and in testing the same model reached 80%/75%.

Ophthalmopathy patients had moderately to severely active disease, with a Clinical Activity Score of 3 or more, a NOSPECS grade of 4 or more, and a disease duration of less than 3 months. Patients with uncontrolled infections, other autoimmune diseases, pregnancy or lactation were excluded. Diagnoses were established on the basis of clinical symptoms, serum thyroxine and TRAb, thyroid ultrasound, and orbital computed tomography. PBMCs were isolated from 10 ml of fresh peripheral blood by Ficoll-Paque density gradient centrifugation. Total RNA was extracted using Trizol reagent, and RNA quality was assessed on an Agilent 2100 Bioanalyzer. The CDR3 goes from the cysteine to the phenylalanine over 15 residues. The retained sequence is limited to the CDR3, 45 bases, with the frame set at the first base. CDR1 LNHDA and CDR2 SQIVND are derived from the germline V gene (reference sequence). Trimming at the junction amounts to 0 bases on V and 6 bases on J, and the germline ends lie 12 bases apart.

Amplification of TCR beta CDR3 regions was carried out from RNA transcripts. A first-round RT-PCR of the TCR CDR3 used the HTBI primer set with the Qiagen OneStep RT-PCR kit. Libraries were constructed in a second round of multiplex PCR, after which size selection and purification were carried out. The libraries were sequenced on an Illumina HiSeq2000 using paired-end 100 bp reads. Per the original workflow: SOAPnuke was used to process the raw data, with reads discarded if the reads contained adapters or uncalled bases, had a mean Phred below 15, or lacked an exact constant-primer or identifier match. High-quality paired reads were merged with COPE v1.2.5, and unique nucleotide sequences were defined as clonotypes. MiTCR v1.1 was used to align clonotypes to the IMGT TRBV, TRBD and TRBJ reference segments. The analysis was restricted to V-J combinations with a frequency above 0.0001, which together covered 98% to 99.2% of the repertoires. The TCS score was defined as F50 (clonal expansion) divided by E x V (chaos), with BLOSUM62-based TCRdist calculated between CDR3 peptides within each V-J. Welch's t-statistics and random forest reduced fewer than 600 V-J features to fewer than 15, which were used in a naive Bayes classifier (R e1071). In TCRdb, the public reads were trimmed at Q25 with fastp and aligned with MiXCR, with productive beta chains retained. Every distinct CDR3 protein forms one entry, paired with its most common genes and DNA. TCRdb assigned the V and J calls; the authors' analysis was not used. For this sample there are some 650,000 distinct CDR3 sequences; roughly a sixth appear just once. The ten top clones hold 2.5% to 4% of the sample.

Input material: blood. The TCR originated in a woman in her thirties or forties with Graves' ophthalmopathy. The chain is encoded by TRBV19 joined to TRBJ1-5, with a tentative D gene TRBD1 over 6 matching bases. This receptor has the CDR3 CASSIEQGIGQPQHF. The DNA sequence follows: TGTGCCAGTAGTATAGAGCAGGGGATAGGTCAGCCCCAGCATTTT.